The rows below give T cell receptor beta chains drawn from one sample of a study of identical twins. TCRdb redid the calling of the 5' RACE reads with MiXCR, one entry per CDR3 protein. The table has about 240,000 distinct CDR3 sequences, roughly a tenth seen once. Source material: memory T cells sorted from blood. The origin of the receptors is a man between 45 and 60 years old in good health. CDR3s include the opening cysteine and the closing phenylalanine or tryptophan. A D gene is named only where the DNA matches it firmly. Expanded clones get a size class; other rows say once, few or many, or leave the size out.

j_call clone_size v_call d_call cdr3_nt cdr3_aa
TRBJ1-2 medium-sized TRBV7-9 . TGTGCCAGCAGCTTACTCCAAGGGGAACGGGGCTACACCTTC CASSLLQGERGYTF
TRBJ2-1 few TRBV29-1 TRBD2 TGCAGCGTCGGGACTAGCGGGTACAATGAGCAGTTCTTC CSVGTSGYNEQFF
TRBJ2-2 . TRBV6-1 . TGTGCCAGCAGTGTCGGGTTTTGGACCGGGGAGCTGTTTTTT CASSVGFWTGELFF
TRBJ2-1 many TRBV9 . TGTGCCAGCAGCGTAGCGGGGGCGGGAAGTGTCGATGAGCAGTTCTTC CASSVAGAGSVDEQFF
TRBJ2-7 . TRBV6-2/TRBV6-3 . TGTGCCAGCAAAACGGGCGGAGCCCACGAGCAGTACTTC CASKTGGAHEQYF
TRBJ2-1 . TRBV28 TRBD2 TGTGCCAGCGGGACTACCGGGGCTTATGAGCAGTTCTTC CASGTTGAYEQFF
TRBJ2-1 many TRBV7-2 TRBD2 TGTGCCAGCAGCTTAGTTCTAGCGGGGGGGCCGTCCTTC CASSLVLAGGPSF
TRBJ2-3 many TRBV7-2 TRBD2 TGTGCCAGCAGCTTAGGGCTAGCGGGTCAAGATACGCAGTATTTT CASSLGLAGQDTQYF
TRBJ1-5 few TRBV28 . TGTGCCAGCAGTTTCGTCAGCGGTGGTCAGCCCCAGCATTTT CASSFVSGGQPQHF
TRBJ2-3 few TRBV20-1 . TGCAGTGCTAGAGTTACAGGAAGCACAGATACGCAGTATTTT CSARVTGSTDTQYF
TRBJ1-4 many TRBV29-1 TRBD1 TGCAGCGTTAGTCGTACGGGACAGCCTAATGAAAAACTGTTTTTT CSVSRTGQPNEKLFF
TRBJ2-7 many TRBV7-8 . TGTGCCAGCAGCTCCCTTCGGGGTTCCTACGAGCAGTACTTC CASSSLRGSYEQYF
TRBJ2-5 many TRBV12-3/TRBV12-4 . TGTGCCAGCAGTTTAGGACTAGGAGGGGAGACCCAGTACTTC CASSLGLGGETQYF
TRBJ2-7 many TRBV6-5 . TGTGCCAGCAGTTATGGTTCGCCCCGAACCTACGAGCAGTACTTC CASSYGSPRTYEQYF
TRBJ2-1 few TRBV6-5 . TGTGCCAGCAGTTACTACGGGCCTTACAATGAGCAGTTCTTC CASSYYGPYNEQFF
TRBJ1-5 few TRBV2 TRBD1 TGTGCCAGCAACAGGGGCTCTCTGGGCAATCAGCCCCAGCATTTT CASNRGSLGNQPQHF
TRBJ2-1 few TRBV20-1 . TGCAGTGCTAGAGTTCAAGCGGATGGTGAGCAGTTCTTC CSARVQADGEQFF
TRBJ2-3 few TRBV9 TRBD2 TGTGCCAGCAGCCCGCTAGCGGGAGGGCCGACAGATACGCAGTATTTT CASSPLAGGPTDTQYF
TRBJ2-5 many TRBV20-1 . TGCAGTGCGAAGCAGGGACAAGAGACCCAGTACTTC CSAKQGQETQYF
TRBJ1-5 . TRBV7-9 . TGTGCCAGCAGCTTATTTTCCGGGTATAGCAATCAGCCCCAGCATTTT CASSLFSGYSNQPQHF